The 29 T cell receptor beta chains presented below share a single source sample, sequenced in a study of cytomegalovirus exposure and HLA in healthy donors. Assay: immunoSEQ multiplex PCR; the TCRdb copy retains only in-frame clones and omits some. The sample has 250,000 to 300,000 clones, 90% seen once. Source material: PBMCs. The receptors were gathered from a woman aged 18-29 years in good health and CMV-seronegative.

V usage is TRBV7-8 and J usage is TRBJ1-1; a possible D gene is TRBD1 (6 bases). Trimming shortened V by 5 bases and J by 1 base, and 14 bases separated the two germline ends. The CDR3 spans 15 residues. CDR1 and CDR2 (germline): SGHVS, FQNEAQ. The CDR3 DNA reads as TGTGCCAGCAGCGCAGTAACAGGGCCGAACACTGAAGCTTTCTTT. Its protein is CASSAVTGPNTEAFF.

The CDR3 loop is CASRPRAATNEKLFF. The CDR3 DNA is TGTGCCAGCAGGCCGCGAGCCGCAACTAATGAAAAACTGTTTTTT. The chain couples TRBV6-5 to TRBJ1-4; D ambiguous. In germline, CDR1 is MNHEY, CDR2 SVGAGI. The ends were cut back, 6 bases at V and 0 bases at J, with 11 bases in the middle. There are 15 residues in the CDR3.

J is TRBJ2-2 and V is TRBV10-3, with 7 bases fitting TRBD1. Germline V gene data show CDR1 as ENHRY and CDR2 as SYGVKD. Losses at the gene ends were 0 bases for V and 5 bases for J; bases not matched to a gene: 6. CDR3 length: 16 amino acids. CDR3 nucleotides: TGTGCCATCAGTGAGTCGGACTTACAGGGGACCGGGGAGCTGTTTTTT. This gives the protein CAISESDLQGTGELFF.

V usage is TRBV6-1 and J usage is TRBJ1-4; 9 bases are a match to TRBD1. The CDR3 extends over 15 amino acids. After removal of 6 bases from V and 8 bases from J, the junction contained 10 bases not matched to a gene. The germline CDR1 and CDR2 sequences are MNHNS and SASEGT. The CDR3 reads CASRARQGGNEKLFF. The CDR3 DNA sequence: TGTGCCAGCAGGGCCCGACAGGGGGGGAACGAAAAACTGTTTTTT.

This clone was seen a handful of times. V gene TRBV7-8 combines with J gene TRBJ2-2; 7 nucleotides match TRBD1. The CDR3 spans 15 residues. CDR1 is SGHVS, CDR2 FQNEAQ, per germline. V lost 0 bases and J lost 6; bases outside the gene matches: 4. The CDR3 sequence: CASSLATGTAGELFF. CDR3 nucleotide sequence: TGTGCCAGCAGCTTAGCTACTGGGACAGCCGGGGAGCTGTTTTTT.

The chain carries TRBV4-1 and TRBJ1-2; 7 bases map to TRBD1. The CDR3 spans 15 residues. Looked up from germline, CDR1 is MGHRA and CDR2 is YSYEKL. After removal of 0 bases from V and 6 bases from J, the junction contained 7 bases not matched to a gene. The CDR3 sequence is CASSQETGQGDGYTF. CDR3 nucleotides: TGCGCCAGCAGCCAAGAAACCGGGCAGGGGGATGGCTACACCTTC.

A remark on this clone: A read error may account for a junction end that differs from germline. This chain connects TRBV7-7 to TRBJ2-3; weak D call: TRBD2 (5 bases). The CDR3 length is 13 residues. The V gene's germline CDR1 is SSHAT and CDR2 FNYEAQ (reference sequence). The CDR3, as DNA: TGTGCTAGCAGCCCTCGCGGGTCAGATACGCAGTATTTT. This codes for CASSPRGSDTQYF.

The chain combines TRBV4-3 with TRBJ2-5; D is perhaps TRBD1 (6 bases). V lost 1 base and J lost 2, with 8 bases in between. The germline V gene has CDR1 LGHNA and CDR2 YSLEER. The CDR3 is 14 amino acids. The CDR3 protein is CASSQADRQETQYF. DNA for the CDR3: TGCGCCAGCAGCCAAGCGGACAGACAAGAGACCCAGTACTTC.

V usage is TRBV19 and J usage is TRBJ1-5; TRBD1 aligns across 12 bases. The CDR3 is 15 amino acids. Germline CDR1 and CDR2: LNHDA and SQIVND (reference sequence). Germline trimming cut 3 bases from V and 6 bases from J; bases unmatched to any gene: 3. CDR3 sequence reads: CASSMGQGAFQPQHF. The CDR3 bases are TGTGCCAGTAGTATGGGACAGGGGGCCTTTCAGCCCCAGCATTTT.

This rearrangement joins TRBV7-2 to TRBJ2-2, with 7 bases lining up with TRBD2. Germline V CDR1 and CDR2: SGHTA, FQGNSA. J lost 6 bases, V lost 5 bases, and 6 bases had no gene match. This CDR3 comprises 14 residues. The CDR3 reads CASSVRTSSGELFF. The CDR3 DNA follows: TGTGCCAGCAGCGTGCGGACTAGTTCCGGGGAGCTGTTTTTT.

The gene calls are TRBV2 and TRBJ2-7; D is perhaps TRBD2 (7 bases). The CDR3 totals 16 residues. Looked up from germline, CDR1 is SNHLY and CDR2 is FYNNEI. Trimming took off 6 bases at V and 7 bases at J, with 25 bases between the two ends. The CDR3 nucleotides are TGTGCCAGCAGACCCCTCCGCCGGGGGGCGCGGAAAGAGCAGTACGTC. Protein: CASRPLRRGARKEQYV.

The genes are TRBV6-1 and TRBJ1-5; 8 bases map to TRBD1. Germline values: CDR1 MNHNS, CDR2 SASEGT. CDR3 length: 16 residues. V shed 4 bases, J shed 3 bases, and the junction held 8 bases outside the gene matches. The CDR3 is CASSATGTGHNQPQHF. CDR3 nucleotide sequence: TGTGCCAGCAGTGCGACCGGGACAGGCCACAATCAGCCCCAGCATTTT.

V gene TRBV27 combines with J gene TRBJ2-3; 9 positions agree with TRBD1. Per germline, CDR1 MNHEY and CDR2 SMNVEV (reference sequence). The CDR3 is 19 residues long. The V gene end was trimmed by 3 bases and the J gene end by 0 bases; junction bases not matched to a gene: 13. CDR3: CASSFFRDRATRSTDTQYF. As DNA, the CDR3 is TGTGCCAGCAGTTTTTTCCGGGACAGGGCTACTAGGAGCACAGATACGCAGTATTTT.

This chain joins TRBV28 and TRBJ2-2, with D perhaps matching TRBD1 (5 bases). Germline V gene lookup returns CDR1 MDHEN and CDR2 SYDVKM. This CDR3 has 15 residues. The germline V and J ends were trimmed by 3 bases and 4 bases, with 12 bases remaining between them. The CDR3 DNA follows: TGTGCCAGCAGTTTTCTTGACAGACCCACCGGGGAGCTGTTTTTT. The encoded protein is CASSFLDRPTGELFF.

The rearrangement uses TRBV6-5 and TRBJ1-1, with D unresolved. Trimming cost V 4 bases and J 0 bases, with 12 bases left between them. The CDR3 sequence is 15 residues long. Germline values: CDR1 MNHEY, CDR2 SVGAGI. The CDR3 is CASSSPGRLNTEAFF. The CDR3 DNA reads TGTGCCAGCAGTTCCCCAGGCCGGTTGAACACTGAAGCTTTCTTT.

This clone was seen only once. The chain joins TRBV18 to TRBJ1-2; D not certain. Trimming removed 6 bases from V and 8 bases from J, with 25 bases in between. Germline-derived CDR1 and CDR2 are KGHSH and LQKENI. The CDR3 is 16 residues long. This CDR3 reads CASSLSDRPGSQGYTF. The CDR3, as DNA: TGTGCCAGCTCGCTATCAGACCGTCCAGGATCACAGGGCTACACCTTC.

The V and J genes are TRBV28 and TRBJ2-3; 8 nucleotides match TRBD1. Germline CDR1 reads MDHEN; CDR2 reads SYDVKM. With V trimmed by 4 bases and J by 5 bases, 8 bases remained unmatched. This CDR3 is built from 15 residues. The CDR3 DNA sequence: TGTGCCAGCAGTTCCCCGGGACAGGTAGGAGATACGCAGTATTTT. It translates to CASSSPGQVGDTQYF.

The CDR3 protein is CASSLVSRTSVRNTGELFF. The DNA of the CDR3 is TGCGCCAGCAGCTTGGTTTCTAGGACTAGTGTACGAAACACCGGGGAGCTGTTTTTT. The chain has TRBV5-1 and TRBJ2-2, with 7 bases lining up with TRBD2. Germline V CDR1 and CDR2: SGHRS, YFSETQ. The CDR3 runs to 19 residues. V lost 0 bases and J lost 2; bases outside the gene matches: 13. Using reference TRBV5-1 and TRBJ2-2 for the parts outside the CDR3, the full variable domain is KAGVTQTPRYLIKTRGQQVTLSCSPISGHRSVSWYQQTPGQGLQFLFEYFSETQRNKGNFPGRFSGRQFSNSRSEMNVSTLELGDSALYLCASSLVSRTSVRNTGELFFGEGSRLTVL.

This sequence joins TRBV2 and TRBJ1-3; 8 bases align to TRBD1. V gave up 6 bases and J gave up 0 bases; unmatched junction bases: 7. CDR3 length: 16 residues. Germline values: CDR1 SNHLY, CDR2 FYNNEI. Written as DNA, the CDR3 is TGTGCCAGCAGGAAGGGACAGGCGAACTCTGGAAACACCATATATTTT. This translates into CASRKGQANSGNTIYF.

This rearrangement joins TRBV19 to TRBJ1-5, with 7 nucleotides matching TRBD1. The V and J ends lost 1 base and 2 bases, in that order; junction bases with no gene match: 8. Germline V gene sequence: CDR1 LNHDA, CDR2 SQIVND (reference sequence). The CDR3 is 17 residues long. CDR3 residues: CASSIGNRGVGNQPQHF. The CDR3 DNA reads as TGTGCCAGTAGTATAGGCAACAGGGGAGTCGGCAATCAGCCCCAGCATTTT.

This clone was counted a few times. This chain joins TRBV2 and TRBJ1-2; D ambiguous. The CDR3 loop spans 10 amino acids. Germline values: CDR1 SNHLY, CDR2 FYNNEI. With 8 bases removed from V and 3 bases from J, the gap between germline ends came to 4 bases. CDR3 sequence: CASEDYGYTF. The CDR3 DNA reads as TGTGCCAGCGAGGACTATGGCTACACCTTC.

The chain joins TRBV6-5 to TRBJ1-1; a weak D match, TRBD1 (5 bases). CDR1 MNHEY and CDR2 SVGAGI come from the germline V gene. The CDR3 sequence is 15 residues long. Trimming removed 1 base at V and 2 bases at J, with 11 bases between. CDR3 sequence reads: CASSYFRQRNTEAFF. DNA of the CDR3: TGTGCCAGCAGTTACTTCCGACAGAGAAACACTGAAGCTTTCTTT.

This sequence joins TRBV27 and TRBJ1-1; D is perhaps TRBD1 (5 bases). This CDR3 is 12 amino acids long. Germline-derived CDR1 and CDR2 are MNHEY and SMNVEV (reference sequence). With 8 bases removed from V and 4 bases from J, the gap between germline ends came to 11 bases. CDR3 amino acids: CASGALGTEAFF. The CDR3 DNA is TGTGCCAGCGGGGCCTTGGGCACTGAAGCTTTCTTT.

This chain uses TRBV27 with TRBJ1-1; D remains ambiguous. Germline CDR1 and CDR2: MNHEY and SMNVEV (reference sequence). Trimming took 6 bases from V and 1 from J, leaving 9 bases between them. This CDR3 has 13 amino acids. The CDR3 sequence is CASRNSGNTEAFF. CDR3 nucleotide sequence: TGTGCCAGCAGAAATTCCGGGAACACTGAAGCTTTCTTT.

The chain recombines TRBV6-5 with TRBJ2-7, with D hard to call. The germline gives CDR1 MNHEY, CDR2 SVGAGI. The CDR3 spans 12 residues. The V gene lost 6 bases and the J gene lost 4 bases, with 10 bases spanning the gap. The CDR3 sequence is CASSRDGYEQYF. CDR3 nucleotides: TGTGCCAGCAGCCGTGACGGGTACGAGCAGTACTTC.

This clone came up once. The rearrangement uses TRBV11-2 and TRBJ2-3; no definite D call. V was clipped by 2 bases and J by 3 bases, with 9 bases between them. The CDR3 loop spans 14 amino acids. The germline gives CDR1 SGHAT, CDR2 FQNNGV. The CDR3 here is CASSLSAETDTQYF. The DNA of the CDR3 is TGTGCCAGCAGCTTATCCGCGGAAACAGATACGCAGTATTTT.

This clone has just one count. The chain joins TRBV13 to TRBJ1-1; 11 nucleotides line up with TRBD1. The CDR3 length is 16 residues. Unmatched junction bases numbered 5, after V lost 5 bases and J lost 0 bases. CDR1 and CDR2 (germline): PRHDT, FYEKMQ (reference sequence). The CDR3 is CASSTRDRGMNTEAFF. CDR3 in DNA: TGTGCCAGCAGCACCCGGGACAGGGGGATGAACACTGAAGCTTTCTTT.

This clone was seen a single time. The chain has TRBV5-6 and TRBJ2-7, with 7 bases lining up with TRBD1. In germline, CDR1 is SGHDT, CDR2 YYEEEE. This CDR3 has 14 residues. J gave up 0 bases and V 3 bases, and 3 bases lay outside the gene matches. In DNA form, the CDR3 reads TGTGCCAGCAGCTGGGGGACAGTCTCCTACGAGCAGTACTTC. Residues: CASSWGTVSYEQYF. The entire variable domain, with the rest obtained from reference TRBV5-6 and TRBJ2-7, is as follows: DAGVTQSPTHLIKTRGQQVTLRCSPKSGHDTVSWYQQALGQGPQFIFQYYEEEERQRGNFPDRFSGHQFPNYSSELNVNALLLGDSALYLCASSWGTVSYEQYFGPGTRLTVT.

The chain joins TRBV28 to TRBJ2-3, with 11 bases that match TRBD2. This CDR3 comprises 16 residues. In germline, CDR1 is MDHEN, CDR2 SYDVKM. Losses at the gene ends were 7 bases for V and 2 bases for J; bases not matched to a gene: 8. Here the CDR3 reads CASKLAGALDTDTQYF. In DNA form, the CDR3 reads TGTGCCAGCAAACTAGCGGGGGCCCTCGACACAGATACGCAGTATTTT.